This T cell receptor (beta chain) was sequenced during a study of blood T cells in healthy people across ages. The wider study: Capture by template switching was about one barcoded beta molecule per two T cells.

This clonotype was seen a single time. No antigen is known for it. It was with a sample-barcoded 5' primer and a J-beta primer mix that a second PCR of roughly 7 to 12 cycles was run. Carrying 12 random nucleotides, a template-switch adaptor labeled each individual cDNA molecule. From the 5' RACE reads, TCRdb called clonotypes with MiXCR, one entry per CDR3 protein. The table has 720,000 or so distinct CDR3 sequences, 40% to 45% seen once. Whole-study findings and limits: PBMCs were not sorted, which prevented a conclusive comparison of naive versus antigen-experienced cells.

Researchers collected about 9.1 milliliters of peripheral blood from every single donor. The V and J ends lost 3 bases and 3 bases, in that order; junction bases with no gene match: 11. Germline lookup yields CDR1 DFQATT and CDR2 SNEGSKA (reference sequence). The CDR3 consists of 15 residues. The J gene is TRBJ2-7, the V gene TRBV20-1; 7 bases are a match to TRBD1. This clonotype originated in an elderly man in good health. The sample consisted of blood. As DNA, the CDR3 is TGCAGTGCTAGGGGGTCCGACGGGACAGTCTACGAGCAGTACTTC. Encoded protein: CSARGSDGTVYEQYF.